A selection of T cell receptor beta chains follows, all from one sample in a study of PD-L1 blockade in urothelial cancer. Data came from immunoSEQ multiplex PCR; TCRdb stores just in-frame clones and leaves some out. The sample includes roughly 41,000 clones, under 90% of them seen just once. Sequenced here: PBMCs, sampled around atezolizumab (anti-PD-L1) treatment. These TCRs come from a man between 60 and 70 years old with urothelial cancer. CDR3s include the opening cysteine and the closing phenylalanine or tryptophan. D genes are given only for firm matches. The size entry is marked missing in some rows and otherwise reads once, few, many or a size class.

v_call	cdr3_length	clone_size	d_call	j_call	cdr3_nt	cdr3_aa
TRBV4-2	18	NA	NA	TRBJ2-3	TGTGCCAGCAGCCAAGGGTCACGGGGGGCGGTAGGGACAGATACGCAGTATTTT	CASSQGSRGAVGTDTQYF
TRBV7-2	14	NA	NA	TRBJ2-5	TGTGCCAGCAGCCGAGACAGCTCACAAGAGACCCAGTACTTC	CASSRDSSQETQYF
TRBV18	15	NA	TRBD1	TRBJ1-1	TGTGCCAGCTCAGTTCTACAGGGGGACGGAACTGAAGCTTTCTTT	CASSVLQGDGTEAFF
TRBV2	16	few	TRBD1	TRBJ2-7	TGTGCCAGCAGTGCTTTGTTGGGACAGGGTTCCTACGAGCAGTACTTC	CASSALLGQGSYEQYF
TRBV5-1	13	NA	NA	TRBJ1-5	TGCGCCAGCAGCTTTTCAGGGGAACAGCCCCAGCATTTT	CASSFSGEQPQHF
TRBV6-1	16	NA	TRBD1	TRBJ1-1	TGTGCCAGCAGTGAAGGACAGGGAGTCATGAACACTGAAGCTTTCTTT	CASSEGQGVMNTEAFF
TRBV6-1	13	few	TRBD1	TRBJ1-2	TGTGCCAGCAGCGGTGACAGGGTAAACGGCTACACCTTC	CASSGDRVNGYTF
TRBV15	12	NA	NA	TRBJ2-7	TGTGCCACCAGCAGGACCGGGTACGAGCAGTACTTC	CATSRTGYEQYF
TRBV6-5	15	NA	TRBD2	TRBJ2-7	TGTGCCAGCAGTTACTCGGGTAGCGGGGTGAGCGAGCAGTACTTC	CASSYSGSGVSEQYF
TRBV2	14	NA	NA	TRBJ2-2	TGTGCCAGCAGCCTGGGACAGAACACCGGGGAGCTGTTTTTT	CASSLGQNTGELFF
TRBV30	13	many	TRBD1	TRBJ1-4	TGTGCCTGGAGTGCTACAGGGGGTGAAAAACTGTTTTTT	CAWSATGGEKLFF
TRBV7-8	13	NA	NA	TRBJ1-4	TGTGCCAGCAGCCCCTCAGGGTTGGAAAAACTGTTTTTT	CASSPSGLEKLFF
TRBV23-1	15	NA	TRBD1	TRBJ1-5	TGCGCCAGCAGCCCGGACAGGGTCGGCAATCAGCCCCAGCATTTT	CASSPDRVGNQPQHF
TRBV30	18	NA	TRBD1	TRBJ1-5	TGTGCCTGGAAGAGGGACAGGGAGGTTGGTCCCGGAAGTCAGCCCCAGCATTTT	CAWKRDREVGPGSQPQHF
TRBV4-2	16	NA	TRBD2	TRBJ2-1	TGTGCCAGCAGCCAAAGCGGGGGTCCACAACACAATGAGCAGTTCTTC	CASSQSGGPQHNEQFF
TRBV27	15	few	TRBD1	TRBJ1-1	TGTGCCAGCAGTCCTTCCGGGACAGCGAACACTGAAGCTTTCTTT	CASSPSGTANTEAFF
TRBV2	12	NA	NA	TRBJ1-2	TGTGCCAGCAGCGGACAGTACTATGGCTACACCTTC	CASSGQYYGYTF
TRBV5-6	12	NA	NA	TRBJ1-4	TGTGCCAGCAGCTTGGTGACTGGAGGACTGTTTTTT	CASSLVTGGLFF
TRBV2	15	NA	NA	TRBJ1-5	TGTGCCAGCGGAGAGAGCATACCCTCCAATCAGCCCCAGCATTTT	CASGESIPSNQPQHF
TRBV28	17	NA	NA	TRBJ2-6	TGTGCCAGCACTCGCGGCGGAGCTCACTCTGGGGCCAACGTCCTGACTTTC	CASTRGGAHSGANVLTF
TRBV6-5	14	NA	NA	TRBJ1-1	TGTGCCAGCAGGGGGAGGCCTCCGTACGCTGAAGCTTTCTTT	CASRGRPPYAEAFF
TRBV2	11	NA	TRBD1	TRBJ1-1	TGTGCCAGCAGCCTACAGGGGGACAGATCCTTT	CASSLQGDRSF
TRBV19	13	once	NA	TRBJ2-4	TGTGCCAGTAGTATTTCCCTGAAAAACATTCAGTACTTC	CASSISLKNIQYF
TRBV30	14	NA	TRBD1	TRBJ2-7	TGTGCCTGGAGTGGACAGGGGTTATCTTTCCGTGAGTACTTC	CAWSGQGLSFREYF
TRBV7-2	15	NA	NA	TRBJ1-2	TGTGCCAGCAGCTTAGAACAGGAAACTAACTATGGCTACACCTTC	CASSLEQETNYGYTF
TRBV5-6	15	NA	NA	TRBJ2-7	TGTGCCAGCAGCCTCGGAGGGGCTAGGTTCTACGAGCAGTACTTC	CASSLGGARFYEQYF
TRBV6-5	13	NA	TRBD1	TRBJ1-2	TGTGCCAGCAGCCCCGACAGGGGAAGCGGCTACACCTTC	CASSPDRGSGYTF
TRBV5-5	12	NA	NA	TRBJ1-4	TGTGCCAGCAGCCTTTACGGTGAAAAACTGTTTTTT	CASSLYGEKLFF
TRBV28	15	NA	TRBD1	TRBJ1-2	TGTGCCAGCTCGGACAGGGTCCAGACTAGCTATGGCTACACCTTC	CASSDRVQTSYGYTF
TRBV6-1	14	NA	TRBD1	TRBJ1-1	TGTGCCAGCAGCCTAGGGGGCGCGGACACTGAAGCTTTCTTT	CASSLGGADTEAFF
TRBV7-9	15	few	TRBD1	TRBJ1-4	TGTGCCAGCAGCCCACCGGGACAGGTGGGAGAAAAACTGTTTTTT	CASSPPGQVGEKLFF
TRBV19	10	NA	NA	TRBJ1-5	TGTGCCTCCGGGATCCAGCCCCAGCATTTT	CASGIQPQHF
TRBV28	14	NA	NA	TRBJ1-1	TGTGCCAGCAGGTCTGGACCGGGGGACACTGAAGCTTTCTTT	CASRSGPGDTEAFF
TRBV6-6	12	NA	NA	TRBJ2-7	TGTGCCAGCAGACCAGATGTCTACGAGCAGTACTTC	CASRPDVYEQYF
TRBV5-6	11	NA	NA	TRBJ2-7	TGTGCCAGCAGCTTGGGACAGGAGCAGTACTTC	CASSLGQEQYF
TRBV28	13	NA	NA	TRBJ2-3	TGTGCCAGCACCTCCAGACACACAGATACGCAGTATTTT	CASTSRHTDTQYF
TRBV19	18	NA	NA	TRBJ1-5	TGTGCCAGTAGTATGCCGTACAGACACGAATATAGCAATCAGCCCCAGCATTTT	CASSMPYRHEYSNQPQHF
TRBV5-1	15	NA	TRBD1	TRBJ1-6	TGCGCCAGCAGCATAAGGGACAGGGGGGGTTCACCCCTCCACTTT	CASSIRDRGGSPLHF
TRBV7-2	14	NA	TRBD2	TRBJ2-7	TGTGCCAGCAGGACGGGAGGGTCCACCTACGAGCAGTACTTC	CASRTGGSTYEQYF
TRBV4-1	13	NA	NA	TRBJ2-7	TGCGCCAGCAGCCAAGAGATGGGACAAGCTGAGTACTTC	CASSQEMGQAEYF
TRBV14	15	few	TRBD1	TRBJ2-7	TGTGCCAGCAGCCCTTTCGCAGGGGGCTCCTACGAGCAGTACTTC	CASSPFAGGSYEQYF
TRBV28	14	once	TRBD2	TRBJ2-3	TGTGCCAGCAGTCGGCGGGGGGTTGGAGATACGCAGTATTTT	CASSRRGVGDTQYF
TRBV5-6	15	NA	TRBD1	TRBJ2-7	TGTGCCAGCAGCCAACCGGGACAGGGGTCCTACGAGCAGTACTTC	CASSQPGQGSYEQYF
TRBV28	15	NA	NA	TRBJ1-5	TGTGCCAGCAGTTTATTGGGGGGGTTCAATCAGCCCCAGCATTTT	CASSLLGGFNQPQHF
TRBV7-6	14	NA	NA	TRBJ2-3	TGTGCCAGCAGCTTAGCAGGGGGCACAGATACGCAGTATTTT	CASSLAGGTDTQYF
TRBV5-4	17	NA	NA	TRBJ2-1	TGTGCCAGCGCCCGGGGAGCCTTGGGACTGCAGGATGCTGAGCAGTTCTTC	CASARGALGLQDAEQFF
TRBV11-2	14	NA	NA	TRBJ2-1	TGTGCCAGCAGCTTAGGCAGGGCAGGGAATGAGCAGTTCTTC	CASSLGRAGNEQFF
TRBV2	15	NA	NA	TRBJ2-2	TGTGCCAGCAGTGTACTCAAAACGAACACCGGGGAGCTGTTTTTT	CASSVLKTNTGELFF
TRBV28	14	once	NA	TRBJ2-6	TGTGCCAGCAGCCCGTTCTCTGGGGCCAACGTCCTGACTTTC	CASSPFSGANVLTF
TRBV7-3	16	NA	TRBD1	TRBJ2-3	TGTGCCAGCAGCCTAACAGGGGGCGCAGACACAGATACGCAGTATTTT	CASSLTGGADTDTQYF
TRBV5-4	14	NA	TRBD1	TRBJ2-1	TGTGCCAGCAGCGACCGGACAGGGAGGAATGAGCAGTTCTTC	CASSDRTGRNEQFF
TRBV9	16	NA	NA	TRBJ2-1	TGTGCCAGCAGCCCGCAGGGGGGTAGCTCCTACAATGAGCAGTTCTTC	CASSPQGGSSYNEQFF
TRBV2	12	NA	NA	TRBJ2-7	TGTGCCAGCAGTTTGGACAGCTACGAGCAGTACTTC	CASSLDSYEQYF
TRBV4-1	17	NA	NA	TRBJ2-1	TGCGCCAGCAGCCTAGAGGGGGGGGCCGAAGGATACAATGAGCAGTTCTTC	CASSLEGGAEGYNEQFF
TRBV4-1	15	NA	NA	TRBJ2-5	TGCGCCAGCAGCCCTCGACAGACGCCGGCGGTGGCCCAGTACTTC	CASSPRQTPAVAQYF
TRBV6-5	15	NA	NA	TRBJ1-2	TGTGCCAGCACCCTCTCGGGGGGCTCTGGCTATGGCTACACCTTC	CASTLSGGSGYGYTF
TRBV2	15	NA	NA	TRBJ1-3	TGTGCCAGCAGTCTAGGTGGCCAGGGATTGGACACCATATATTTT	CASSLGGQGLDTIYF
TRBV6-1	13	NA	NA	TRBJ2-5	TGTGCCAGCAGTGGGGACTTTGAGGAGACCCAGTACTTC	CASSGDFEETQYF
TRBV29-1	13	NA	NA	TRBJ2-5	TGCAGCCTAACTCCGGACAGCGGAGAGACCCAGTACTTC	CSLTPDSGETQYF